This T cell receptor (beta chain) appears in the sequencing data of a study of T cell responses to AZD1222 COVID-19 vaccine. The CDR3 runs to 15 residues. Germline loops: CDR1 SGHRS, CDR2 YFSETQ. The J segment lost 8 bases and the V segment lost 2 bases, leaving 5 bases of the junction unmatched. Here immunoSEQ multiplex PCR was the method, and the copy in TCRdb shows in-frame clones only, minus some. The sample has over 150,000 clones; just over 90% are singletons. The chain carries TRBV5-1 and TRBJ2-1; 12 bases agree with TRBD2. The receptor was isolated from an adult in good health. This specimen consisted of peripheral blood, obtained on day 0 of MenACWY control vaccination. CDR3 loop: CASSLLAGGGYEQFF. Written as DNA, the CDR3 is TGCGCCAGCAGCTTACTAGCGGGAGGCGGGTATGAGCAGTTCTTC.